Included here is one TCR beta chain sequence, with context. Under the authors' procedure: How many nucleated cells were present was estimated from reference gene primer amplification. Clones were sequenced by immunoSEQ multiplex PCR, and TCRdb holds only the in-frame ones, with some missing. The D gene and trimming were derived from the DNA, and the V and J assignments and clone size from that table. The sample consists of 150,000 to 200,000 clones, 92% of them appearing once. This sample was included in a study of blood T cell repertoires in COVID-19. Deletions cut 9 bases from V and 3 bases from J, with 14 bases between. This CDR3 is built from 13 residues.

The receptor was isolated from a man aged 25-45 years with COVID-19, enrolled during active disease. The rearrangement joins TRBV12-3 or TRBV12-4 to TRBJ1-1; D possibly corresponds to TRBD1 (6 bases). The sample taken for sequencing was peripheral blood. The CDR3 region has the DNA TGTGCCAGTTCCGGACAGTTACACACTGAAGCTTTCTTT. Translation gives CASSGQLHTEAFF.